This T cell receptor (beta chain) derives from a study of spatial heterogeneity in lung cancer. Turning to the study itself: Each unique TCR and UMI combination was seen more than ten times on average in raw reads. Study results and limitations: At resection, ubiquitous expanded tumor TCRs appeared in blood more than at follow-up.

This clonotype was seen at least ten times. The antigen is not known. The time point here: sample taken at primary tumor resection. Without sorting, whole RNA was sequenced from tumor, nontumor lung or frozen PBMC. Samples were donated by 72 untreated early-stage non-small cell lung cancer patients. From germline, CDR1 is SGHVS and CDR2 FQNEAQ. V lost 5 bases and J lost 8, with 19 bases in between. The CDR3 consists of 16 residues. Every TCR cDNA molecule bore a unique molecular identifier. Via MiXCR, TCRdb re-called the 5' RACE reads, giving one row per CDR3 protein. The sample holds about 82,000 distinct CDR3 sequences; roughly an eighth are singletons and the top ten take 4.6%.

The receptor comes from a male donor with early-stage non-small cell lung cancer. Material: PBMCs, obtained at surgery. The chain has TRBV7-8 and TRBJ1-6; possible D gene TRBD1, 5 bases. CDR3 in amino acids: CASSTRQLPLDSPLHF. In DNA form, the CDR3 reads TGTGCCAGCAGCACCCGACAGCTACCTTTGGATTCACCCCTCCACTTT.